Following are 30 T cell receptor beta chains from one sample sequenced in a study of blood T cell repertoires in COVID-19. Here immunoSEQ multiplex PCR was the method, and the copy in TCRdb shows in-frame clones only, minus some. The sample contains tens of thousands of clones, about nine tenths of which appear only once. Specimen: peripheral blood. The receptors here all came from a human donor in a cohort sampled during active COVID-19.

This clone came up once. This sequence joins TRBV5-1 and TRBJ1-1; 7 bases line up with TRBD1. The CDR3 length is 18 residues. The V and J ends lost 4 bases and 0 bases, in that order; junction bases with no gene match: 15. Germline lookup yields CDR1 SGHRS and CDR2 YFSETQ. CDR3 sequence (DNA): TGCGCCAGCAGCCCTCTTCCAGGGGGACCGACTATGAACACTGAAGCTTTCTTT. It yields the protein CASSPLPGGPTMNTEAFF.

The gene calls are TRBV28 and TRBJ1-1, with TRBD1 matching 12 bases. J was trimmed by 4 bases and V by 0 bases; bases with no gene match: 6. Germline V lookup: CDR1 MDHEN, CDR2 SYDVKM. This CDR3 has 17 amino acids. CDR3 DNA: TGTGCCAGCAGTTTATGGGGGACAGGGGGCGCGGGCACTGAAGCTTTCTTT. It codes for CASSLWGTGGAGTEAFF.

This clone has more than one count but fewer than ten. This CDR3 reads CASSKQGAGNTIYF. The CDR3 DNA is TGCGCCAGCAGCAAACAGGGGGCTGGAAACACCATATATTTT. This chain links TRBV4-1 with TRBJ1-3; 8 bases agree with TRBD1. The CDR3 is 14 amino acids. The V and J ends lost 5 bases and 2 bases, in that order; junction bases with no gene match: 2. CDR1 is MGHRA, CDR2 YSYEKL, per germline.

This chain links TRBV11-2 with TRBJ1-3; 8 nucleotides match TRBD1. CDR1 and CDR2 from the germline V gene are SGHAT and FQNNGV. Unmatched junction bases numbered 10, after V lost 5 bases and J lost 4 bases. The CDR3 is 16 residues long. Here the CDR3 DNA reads TGTGCCAGCAGCCTCAATCAGGGGGCGCGGGGAAACACCATATATTTT. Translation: CASSLNQGARGNTIYF.

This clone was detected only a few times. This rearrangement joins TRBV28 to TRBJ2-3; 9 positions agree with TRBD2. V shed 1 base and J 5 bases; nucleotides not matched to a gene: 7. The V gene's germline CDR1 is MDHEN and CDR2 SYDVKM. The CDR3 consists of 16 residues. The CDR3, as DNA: TGTGCCAGCAGTTTATCGCTAGCGGGGTCTCAAGATACGCAGTATTTT. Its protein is CASSLSLAGSQDTQYF.

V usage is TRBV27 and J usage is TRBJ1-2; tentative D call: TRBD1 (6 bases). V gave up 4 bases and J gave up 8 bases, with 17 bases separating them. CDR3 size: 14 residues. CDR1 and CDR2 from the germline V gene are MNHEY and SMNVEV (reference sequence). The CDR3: CASSSSQGRMGYTF. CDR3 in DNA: TGTGCCAGCAGTTCCTCCCAGGGGCGGATGGGCTACACCTTC.

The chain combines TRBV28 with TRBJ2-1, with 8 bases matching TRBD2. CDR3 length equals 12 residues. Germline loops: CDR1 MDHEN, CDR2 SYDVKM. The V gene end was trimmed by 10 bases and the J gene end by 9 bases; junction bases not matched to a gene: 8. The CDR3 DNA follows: TGTGCCACTACCCCGGGGGGGACTGAGCAGTTCTTC. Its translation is CATTPGGTEQFF.

The CDR3 region has the DNA TGTGCCAGTTCCCCGGGACAGGGCCTCTATGGCTACACCTTC. This encodes CASSPGQGLYGYTF. This chain uses TRBV19 with TRBJ1-2, with 9 bases matching TRBD1. CDR3 length equals 14 residues. Germline trimming cut 8 bases from V and 4 bases from J; bases unmatched to any gene: 8. From germline, CDR1 is LNHDA and CDR2 SQIVND (reference sequence).

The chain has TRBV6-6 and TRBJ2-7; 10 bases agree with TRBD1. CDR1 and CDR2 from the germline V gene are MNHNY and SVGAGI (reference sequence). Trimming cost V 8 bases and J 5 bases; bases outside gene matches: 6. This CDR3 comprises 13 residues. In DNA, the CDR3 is TGTGCCAGCTGCAGACAGGGGGCCGACGAGCAGTACTTC. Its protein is CASCRQGADEQYF.

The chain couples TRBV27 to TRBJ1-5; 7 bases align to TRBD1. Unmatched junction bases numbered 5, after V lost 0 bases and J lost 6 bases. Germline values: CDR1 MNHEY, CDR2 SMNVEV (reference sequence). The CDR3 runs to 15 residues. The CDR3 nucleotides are TGTGCCAGCAGTTTATCGAGGCAGGGGGGTCAGCCCCAGCATTTT. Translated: CASSLSRQGGQPQHF.

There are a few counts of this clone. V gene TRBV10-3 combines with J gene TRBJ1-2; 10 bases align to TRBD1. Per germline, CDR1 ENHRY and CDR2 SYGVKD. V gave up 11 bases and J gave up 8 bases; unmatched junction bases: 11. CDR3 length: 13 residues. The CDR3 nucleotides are TGTGCCGCTGGGACAGGGGAATCGAAAGGCTACACCTTC. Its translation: CAAGTGESKGYTF.

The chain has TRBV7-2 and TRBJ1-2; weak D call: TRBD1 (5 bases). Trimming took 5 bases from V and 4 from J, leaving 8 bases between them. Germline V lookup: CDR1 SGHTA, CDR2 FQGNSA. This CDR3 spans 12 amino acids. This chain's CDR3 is CASSIQGYGYTF. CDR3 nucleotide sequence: TGTGCCAGCAGCATTCAGGGCTATGGCTACACCTTC.

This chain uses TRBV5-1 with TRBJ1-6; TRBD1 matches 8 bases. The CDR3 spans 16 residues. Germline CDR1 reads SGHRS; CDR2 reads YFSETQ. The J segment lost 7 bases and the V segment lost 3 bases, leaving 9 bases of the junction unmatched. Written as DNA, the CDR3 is TGCGCCAGCAGCTCCGGGACAGGATTTAGGAATTCACCCCTCCACTTT. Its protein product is CASSSGTGFRNSPLHF.

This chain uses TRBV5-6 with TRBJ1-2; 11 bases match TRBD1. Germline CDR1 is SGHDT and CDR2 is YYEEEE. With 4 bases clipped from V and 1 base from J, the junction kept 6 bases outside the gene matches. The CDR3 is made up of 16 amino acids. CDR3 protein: CASSLGGTGGNYGYTF. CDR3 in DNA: TGTGCCAGCAGCCTGGGTGGGACAGGGGGTAACTATGGCTACACCTTC.

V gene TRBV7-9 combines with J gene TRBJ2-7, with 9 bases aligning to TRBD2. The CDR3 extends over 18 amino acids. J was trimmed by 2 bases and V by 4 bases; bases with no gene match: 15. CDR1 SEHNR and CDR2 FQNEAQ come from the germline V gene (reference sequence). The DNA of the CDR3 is TGTGCCAGCAGCTCCTCTGGGGCTAGCGGGGCACGAGCCTACGAGCAGTACTTC. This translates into CASSSSGASGARAYEQYF.

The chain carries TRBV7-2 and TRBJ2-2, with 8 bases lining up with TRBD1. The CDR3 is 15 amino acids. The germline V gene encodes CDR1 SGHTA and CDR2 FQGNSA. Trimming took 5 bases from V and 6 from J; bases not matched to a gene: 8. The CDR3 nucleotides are TGTGCCAGCAGCCCAGACAGGGGTTCGGCCGGGGAGCTGTTTTTT. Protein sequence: CASSPDRGSAGELFF.

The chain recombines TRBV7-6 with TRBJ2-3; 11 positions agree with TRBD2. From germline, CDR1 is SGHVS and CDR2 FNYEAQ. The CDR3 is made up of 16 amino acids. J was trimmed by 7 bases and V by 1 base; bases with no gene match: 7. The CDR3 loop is CASSLGLAGGTYTQYF. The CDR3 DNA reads TGTGCCAGCAGCTTAGGGCTAGCGGGGGGCACTTATACGCAGTATTTT.

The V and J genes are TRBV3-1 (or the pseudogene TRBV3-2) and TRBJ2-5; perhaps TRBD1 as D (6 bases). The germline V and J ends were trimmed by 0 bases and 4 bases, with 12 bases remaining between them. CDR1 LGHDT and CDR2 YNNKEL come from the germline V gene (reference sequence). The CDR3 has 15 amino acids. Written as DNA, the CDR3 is TGTGCCAGCAGCCAAGATCCAGGGGACGGAGAGACCCAGTACTTC. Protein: CASSQDPGDGETQYF.

As DNA, the CDR3 is TGTGCCAGCAGAACCTCCGACAGCTACGAGCAGTACTTC. This codes for CASRTSDSYEQYF. The rearrangement joins TRBV6-6 to TRBJ2-7, with a possible D match to TRBD1 (5 bases). Germline-derived CDR1 and CDR2 are MNHNY and SVGAGI (reference sequence). Trimming cost V 6 bases and J 3 bases, with 12 bases left between them. This CDR3 region has 13 residues.

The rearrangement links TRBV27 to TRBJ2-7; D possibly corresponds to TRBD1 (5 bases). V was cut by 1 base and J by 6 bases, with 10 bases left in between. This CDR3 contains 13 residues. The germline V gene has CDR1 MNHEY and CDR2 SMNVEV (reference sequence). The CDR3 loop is CASSLWGSGEQYF. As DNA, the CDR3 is TGTGCCAGCAGTTTATGGGGCTCGGGCGAGCAGTACTTC.

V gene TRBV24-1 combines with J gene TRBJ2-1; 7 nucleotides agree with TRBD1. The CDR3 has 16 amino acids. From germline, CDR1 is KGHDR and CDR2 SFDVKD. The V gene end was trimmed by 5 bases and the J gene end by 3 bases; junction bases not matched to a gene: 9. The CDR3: CATSAKGAGFYNEQFF. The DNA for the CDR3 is TGTGCCACCAGTGCCAAGGGGGCAGGGTTCTACAATGAGCAGTTCTTC.

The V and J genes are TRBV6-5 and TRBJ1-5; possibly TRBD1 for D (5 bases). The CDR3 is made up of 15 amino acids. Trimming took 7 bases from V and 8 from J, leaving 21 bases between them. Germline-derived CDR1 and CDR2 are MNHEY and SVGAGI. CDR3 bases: TGTGCCAGCACCGCGGGACTGCGGGTGCTGGAGCCCCAGCATTTT. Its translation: CASTAGLRVLEPQHF.

Written as DNA, the CDR3 is TGTGCCAGCAGTTACTCCTTAGCGGGGGTTAGGGCCTACAATGAGCAGTTCTTC. This codes for CASSYSLAGVRAYNEQFF. The V gene is TRBV6-2 or TRBV6-3, the J gene TRBJ2-1; TRBD2 aligns across 9 bases. Germline values: CDR1 MNHEY, CDR2 SVGEGT. This CDR3 spans 18 amino acids. V shed 0 bases and J 2 bases; nucleotides not matched to a gene: 8.

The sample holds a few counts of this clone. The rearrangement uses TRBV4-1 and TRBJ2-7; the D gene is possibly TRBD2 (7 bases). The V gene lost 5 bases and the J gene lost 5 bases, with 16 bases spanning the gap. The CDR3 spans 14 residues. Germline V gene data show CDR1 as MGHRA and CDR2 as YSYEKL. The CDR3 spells CASSYFGGGDEQYF. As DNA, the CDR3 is TGCGCCAGCAGCTACTTTGGAGGGGGGGACGAGCAGTACTTC.

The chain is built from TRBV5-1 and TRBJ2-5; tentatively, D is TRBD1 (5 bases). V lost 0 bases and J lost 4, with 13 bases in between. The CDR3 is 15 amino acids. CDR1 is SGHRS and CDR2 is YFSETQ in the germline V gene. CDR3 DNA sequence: TGCGCCAGCAGCTTGGCTCAGGGTGGTGTAGAGACCCAGTACTTC. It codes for CASSLAQGGVETQYF.

The CDR3 is CATGPRGSYNEQFF. Written as DNA, the CDR3 is TGTGCCACCGGGCCACGGGGGTCCTACAATGAGCAGTTCTTC. The chain combines TRBV15 with TRBJ2-1, with a possible D match to TRBD2 (6 bases). Deletions cut 8 bases from V and 1 base from J, with 12 bases between. This CDR3 contains 14 residues. Germline V gene sequence: CDR1 LNHNV, CDR2 YYDKDF (reference sequence). The whole variable domain, remainder taken from reference TRBV15 and TRBJ2-1, is DAMVIQNPRYQVTQFGKPVTLSCSQTLNHNVMYWYQQKSSQAPKLLFHYYDKDFNNEADTPDNFQSRRPNTSFCFLDIRSPGLGDTAMYLCATGPRGSYNEQFFGPGTRLTVL.

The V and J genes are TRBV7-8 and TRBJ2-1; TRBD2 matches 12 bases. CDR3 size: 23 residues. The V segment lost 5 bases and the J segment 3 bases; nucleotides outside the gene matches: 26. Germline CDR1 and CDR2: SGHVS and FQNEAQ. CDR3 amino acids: CASSPSGRPGLAGTARNYNEQFF. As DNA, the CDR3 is TGTGCCAGCAGCCCTAGCGGCCGACCCGGACTAGCGGGGACAGCGAGAAACTACAATGAGCAGTTCTTC.

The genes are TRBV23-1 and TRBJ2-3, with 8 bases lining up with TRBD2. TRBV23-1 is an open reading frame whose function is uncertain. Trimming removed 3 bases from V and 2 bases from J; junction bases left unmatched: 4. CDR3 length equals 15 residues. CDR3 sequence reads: CASSHPSGLTDTQYF. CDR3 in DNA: TGCGCCAGCAGTCATCCTAGCGGGCTCACAGATACGCAGTATTTT.

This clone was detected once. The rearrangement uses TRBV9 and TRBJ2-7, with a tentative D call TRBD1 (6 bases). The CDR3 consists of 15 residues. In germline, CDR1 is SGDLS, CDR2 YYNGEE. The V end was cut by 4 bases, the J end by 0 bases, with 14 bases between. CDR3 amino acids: CASSTGGGLSYEQYF. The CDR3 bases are TGTGCCAGCAGCACAGGTGGGGGCCTCTCCTACGAGCAGTACTTC.

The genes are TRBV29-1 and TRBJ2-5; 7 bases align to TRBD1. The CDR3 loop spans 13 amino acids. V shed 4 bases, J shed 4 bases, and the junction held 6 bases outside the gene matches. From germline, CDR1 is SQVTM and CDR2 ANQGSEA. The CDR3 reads CSVVQGLGETQYF. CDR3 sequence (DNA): TGCAGCGTTGTACAGGGGTTGGGAGAGACCCAGTACTTC.